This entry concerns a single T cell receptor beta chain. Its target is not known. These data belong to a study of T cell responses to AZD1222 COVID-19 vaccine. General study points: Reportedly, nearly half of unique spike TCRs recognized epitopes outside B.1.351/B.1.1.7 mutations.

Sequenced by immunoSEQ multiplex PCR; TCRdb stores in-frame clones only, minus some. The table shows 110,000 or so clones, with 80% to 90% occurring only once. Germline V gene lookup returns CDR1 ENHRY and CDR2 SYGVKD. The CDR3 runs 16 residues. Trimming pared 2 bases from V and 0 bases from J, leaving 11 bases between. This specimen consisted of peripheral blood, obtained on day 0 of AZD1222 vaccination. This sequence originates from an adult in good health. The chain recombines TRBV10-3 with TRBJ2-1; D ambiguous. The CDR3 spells CAISEPGRSSYNEQFF. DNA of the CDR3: TGTGCCATCAGTGAGCCTGGCCGGAGCTCCTACAATGAGCAGTTCTTC.